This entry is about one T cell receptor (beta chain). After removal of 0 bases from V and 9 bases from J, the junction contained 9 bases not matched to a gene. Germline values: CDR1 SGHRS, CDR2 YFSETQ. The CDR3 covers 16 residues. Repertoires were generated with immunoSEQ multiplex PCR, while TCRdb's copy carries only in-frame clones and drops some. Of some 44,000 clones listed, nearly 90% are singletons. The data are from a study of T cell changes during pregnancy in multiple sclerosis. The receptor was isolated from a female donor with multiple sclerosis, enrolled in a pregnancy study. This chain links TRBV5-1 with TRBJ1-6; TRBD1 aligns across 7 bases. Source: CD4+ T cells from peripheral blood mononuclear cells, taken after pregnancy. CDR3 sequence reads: CASSLGGGSLSSPLHF. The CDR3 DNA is TGCGCCAGCAGCTTGGGAGGGGGCTCGCTATCTTCACCCCTCCACTTT.